These 5 T cell receptor beta chains originate from one sample sequenced in a study of spatial heterogeneity in lung cancer. TCRdb reprocessed the 5' RACE reads via MiXCR and lists one record per CDR3 protein. The sample contains roughly 9,700 distinct CDR3 sequences, approximately 3.6% of which appear only once. Time point specified: blood taken at disease recurrence. Sequencing of whole RNA from tumor, nontumor lung or frozen PBMC involved no sorting. The sequencing used PBMCs, collected at recurrence. Source of these receptors: a female donor with early-stage non-small cell lung cancer.

This clonotype was recorded many times. This beta chain is a stray sequence in a library constructed for alpha chains; its clone size is not meaningful. The V and J genes are TRBV28 and TRBJ2-7; maybe TRBD1 (6 bases). CDR3 size: 11 residues. Germline assignment: CDR1 MDHEN and CDR2 SYDVKM. The V end was cut by 4 bases, the J end by 9 bases, with 10 bases between. The CDR3 DNA reads TGTGCCAGCAGTTACAGGGCGGGGCAGTACTTC. This codes for CASSYRAGQYF. Using reference TRBV28 and TRBJ2-7 for the parts outside the CDR3, the full variable domain is DVKVTQSSRYLVKRTGEKVFLECVQDMDHENMFWYRQDPGLGLRLIYFSYDVKMKEKGDIPEGYSVSREKKERFSLILESASTNQTSMYLCASSYRAGQYFGPGTRLTVT.

In its sample, this clonotype is medium-sized. Since the library was made to target alpha chains, this beta chain is a stray read and its abundance is not meaningful. This rearrangement joins TRBV29-1 to TRBJ1-1; no reliable D call. V lost 3 bases and J lost 1, with 9 bases in between. The CDR3 length is 13 residues. Germline CDR1 reads SQVTM; CDR2 reads ANQGSEA. In DNA, the CDR3 is TGCAGCGTTGATAGATATAGGAACACTGAAGCTTTCTTT. Translation: CSVDRYRNTEAFF.

This clonotype was found many times. This beta chain appears as a stray read in a library generated for alpha chains; its size is not informative. The V and J genes are TRBV14 and TRBJ1-1, with D possibly TRBD1 on 5 matching bases. Between the trimmed V and J ends, which lost 4 bases and 4 bases, there was a span of 16 bases. CDR1 and CDR2 (germline): SGHDN, FVKESK. CDR3 length: 15 residues. DNA of the CDR3: TGTGCCAGCAGCCCGACGAGGGGCCCTCGCACTGAAGCTTTCTTT. Translating gives CASSPTRGPRTEAFF.

In this sample, this clonotype turned up many times. This beta chain is an unintended read in a library built for alpha chains; its size means little. This rearrangement joins TRBV6-5 to TRBJ2-7, with 8 bases lining up with TRBD2. The CDR3 runs to 15 residues. The J segment lost 6 bases and the V segment lost 7 bases, leaving 14 bases of the junction unmatched. The germline V gene encodes CDR1 MNHEY and CDR2 SVGAGI. The CDR3 nucleotides are TGTGCCAGCAAACGTGACGGGGGGGCGTTCGGCGAGCAGTACTTC. This codes for CASKRDGGAFGEQYF.

The table lists this clonotype with many counts. A library prepared for alpha chains yielded this beta chain as an off-target read; its size is of little meaning. This chain uses TRBV20-1 with TRBJ2-3; 10 bases align to TRBD2. The CDR3 runs to 15 residues. From germline, CDR1 is DFQATT and CDR2 SNEGSKA (reference sequence). Trimming took 6 bases from V and 0 from J; bases not matched to a gene: 6. CDR3 nucleotides: TGCAGTGCCCCGCCAGCGGGGGGGAGCACAGATACGCAGTATTTT. Its protein is CSAPPAGGSTDTQYF.